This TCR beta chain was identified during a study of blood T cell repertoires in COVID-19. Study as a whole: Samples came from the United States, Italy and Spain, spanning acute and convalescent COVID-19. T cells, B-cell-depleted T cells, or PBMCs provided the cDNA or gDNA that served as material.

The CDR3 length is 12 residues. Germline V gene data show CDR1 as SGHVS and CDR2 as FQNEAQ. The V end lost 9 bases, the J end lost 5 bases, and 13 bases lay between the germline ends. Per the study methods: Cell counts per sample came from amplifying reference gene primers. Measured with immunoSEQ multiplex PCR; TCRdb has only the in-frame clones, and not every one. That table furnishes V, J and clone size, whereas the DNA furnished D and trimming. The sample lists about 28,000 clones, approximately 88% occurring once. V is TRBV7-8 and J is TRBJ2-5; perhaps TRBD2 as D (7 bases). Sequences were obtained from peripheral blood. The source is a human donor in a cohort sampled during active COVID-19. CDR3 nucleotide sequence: TGTGCCAGTCGGGGGGCCGGGGAGACCCAGTACTTC. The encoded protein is CASRGAGETQYF.